The 8 T cell receptor beta chains reported below all come from one sample, sequenced in a study of blood T cell repertoires in COVID-19. Produced via immunoSEQ multiplex PCR; TCRdb's table is partial and in-frame only. The data show more than 90,000 clones, 70% to 90% seen once. The sequenced material came from peripheral blood. The receptors stem from a man in his 60s with acute or convalescent COVID-19.

The V gene is TRBV5-1, the J gene TRBJ2-1; TRBD1 might be the D (5 bases). The CDR3 contains 13 residues. CDR1 SGHRS and CDR2 YFSETQ come from the germline V gene. V lost 0 bases and J lost 9, with 10 bases in between. The CDR3 sequence: CASSLALGVEQFF. The CDR3 bases are TGCGCCAGCAGCTTGGCCCTAGGGGTTGAGCAGTTCTTC.

V and J are TRBV5-6 and TRBJ1-6, with TRBD1 as a possible D gene (5 bases). Between the trimmed V and J ends, which lost 5 bases and 6 bases, there was a span of 15 bases. Germline lookup yields CDR1 SGHDT and CDR2 YYEEEE. The CDR3 sequence is 15 residues long. Here the CDR3 reads CASRKGGTANSPLHF. The CDR3 DNA reads TGTGCCAGCAGAAAAGGAGGGACCGCTAATTCACCCCTCCACTTT. Filled out from reference TRBV5-6 and TRBJ1-6, the complete variable domain reads DAGVTQSPTHLIKTRGQQVTLRCSPKSGHDTVSWYQQALGQGPQFIFQYYEEEERQRGNFPDRFSGHQFPNYSSELNVNALLLGDSALYLCASRKGGTANSPLHFGNGTRLTVT.

The chain employs TRBV7-9 and TRBJ1-3, with D maybe TRBD1 (5 bases). Germline CDR1 SEHNR, CDR2 FQNEAQ (reference sequence). The ends were cut back, 5 bases at V and 4 bases at J, with 12 bases in the middle. This CDR3 comprises 14 residues. The CDR3 region has the DNA TGTGCCAGCAGCGGCCGACAGAGGGGAAACACCATATATTTT. Translated, it gives CASSGRQRGNTIYF.

For the CDR3, the DNA is TGCGCCAGCAGCAAGGACACACCTAGCACAGATACGCAGTATTTT. Residues: CASSKDTPSTDTQYF. This sequence joins TRBV5-1 and TRBJ2-3; D is perhaps TRBD1 (5 bases). Germline V gene lookup returns CDR1 SGHRS and CDR2 YFSETQ. This CDR3 comprises 15 residues. Trimming left V 4 bases short and J 0 bases short, with 12 bases between.

J is TRBJ1-2 and V is TRBV2, with 7 bases matching TRBD1. The germline gives CDR1 SNHLY, CDR2 FYNNEI. J was trimmed by 8 bases and V by 2 bases; bases with no gene match: 2. The CDR3 is 12 residues long. The CDR3 nucleotides read TGTGCCAGCAGTGAAACAGGGGCCGGCTACACCTTC. Translating it yields CASSETGAGYTF.

The chain uses TRBV19 and TRBJ1-5; D remains ambiguous. V dropped 6 bases and J dropped 6 bases, with 18 bases sitting between them. The CDR3 spans 15 residues. Germline CDR1 and CDR2: LNHDA and SQIVND (reference sequence). In nucleotides, the CDR3 is TGTGCCAGTAGAGAGGAAATGGGTCGAAGTCAGCCCCAGCATTTT. This codes for CASREEMGRSQPQHF.

The rearrangement joins TRBV5-1 to TRBJ2-7; TRBD2 agrees at 8 bases. Germline assignment: CDR1 SGHRS and CDR2 YFSETQ. The CDR3 is 15 residues long. V dropped 0 bases and J dropped 3; count of bases not matched to a gene: 5. CDR3 loop: CASSLGLAGNYEQYV. CDR3 in DNA: TGCGCCAGCAGCTTGGGGCTAGCGGGCAACTACGAGCAGTACGTC.

Worth noting for this clone: Additional DNA sequences in this sample encode the identical CDR3. The genes are TRBV29-1 and TRBJ2-2; 8 nucleotides align to TRBD2. Trimming took 3 bases from V and 3 from J; bases not matched to a gene: 3. CDR1 SQVTM and CDR2 ANQGSEA come from the germline V gene. The CDR3 is 14 amino acids. The CDR3 loop is CSVEIGGDTGELFF. The CDR3 DNA reads TGCAGCGTTGAGATCGGGGGGGACACCGGGGAGCTGTTTTTT.